This T cell receptor beta chain is from a study of T cell repertoires in cytomegalovirus infection. Study in general: As its CMV epitopes, the study selected recently identified HLA-C-restricted and well-studied HLA-B-restricted targets. Shared public TCR beta signatures pointed to both CMV infection and a matching HLA type.

General study results and limits: There were carriers of CMV plus the relevant HLA, and cumulative public TCR beta family frequency identified them. In two of eight donors, the top clonotype was HLA-C-restricted CMV-specific.

This CDR3 is 15 amino acids long. Trimming took 2 bases from V and 7 from J, leaving 17 bases between them. Germline CDR1 reads MNHEY; CDR2 reads SVGAGI. TCRdb used MiXCR to reprocess the reads, holding one entry per CDR3 protein. The repertoire includes fewer than 650,000 distinct CDR3 sequences, approximately 40% of them detected once, and around 48% sits in the top ten. A note on this clonotype: The target antigen is unknown.

The genes are TRBV6-5 and TRBJ1-2; weak D call: TRBD1 (6 bases). The source is a human donor in good health (CMV status not recorded). Some clones in this sample may be carry-over from other donors' samples. The material was cultured PBMCs, obtained from culture after CMV antigen stimulation. The CDR3 bases are TGTGCCAGCAGTTACGGACAGTCTGAGTCCTCTGGCTACACCTTC. This codes for CASSYGQSESSGYTF.